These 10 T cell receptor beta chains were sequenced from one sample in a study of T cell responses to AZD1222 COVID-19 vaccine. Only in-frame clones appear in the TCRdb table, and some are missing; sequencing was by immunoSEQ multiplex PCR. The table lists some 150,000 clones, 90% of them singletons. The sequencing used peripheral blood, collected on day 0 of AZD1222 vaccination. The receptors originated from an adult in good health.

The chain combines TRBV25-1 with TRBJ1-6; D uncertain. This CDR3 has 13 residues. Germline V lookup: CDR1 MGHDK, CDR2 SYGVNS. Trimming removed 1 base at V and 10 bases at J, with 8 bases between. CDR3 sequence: CASSEFSVSPLHF. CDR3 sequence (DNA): TGTGCCAGCAGTGAATTTTCGGTCTCACCCCTCCACTTT.

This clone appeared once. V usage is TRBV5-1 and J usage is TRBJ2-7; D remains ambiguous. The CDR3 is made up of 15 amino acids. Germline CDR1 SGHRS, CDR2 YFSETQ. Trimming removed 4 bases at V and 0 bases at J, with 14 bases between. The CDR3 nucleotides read TGCGCCAGCAGCCTTGGCACTGAGAGCTCCTACGAGCAGTACTTC. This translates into CASSLGTESSYEQYF.

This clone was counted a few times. The CDR3 region is CASGPFGQALNSPLHF. CDR3 bases: TGTGCCAGCGGCCCCTTCGGACAGGCCTTAAATTCACCCCTCCACTTT. V is TRBV27 and J is TRBJ1-6; 7 nucleotides match TRBD1. The CDR3 runs 16 residues. V lost 8 bases to trimming and J lost 7 bases; unmatched junction nucleotides: 14. CDR1 MNHEY and CDR2 SMNVEV come from the germline V gene (reference sequence).

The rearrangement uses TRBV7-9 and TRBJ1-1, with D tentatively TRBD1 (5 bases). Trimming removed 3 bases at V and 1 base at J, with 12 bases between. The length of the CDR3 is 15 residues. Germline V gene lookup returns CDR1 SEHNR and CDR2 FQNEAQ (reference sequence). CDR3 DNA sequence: TGTGCCAGCAGCTTGGGGTGGGGCCAGAACACTGAAGCTTTCTTT. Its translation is CASSLGWGQNTEAFF.

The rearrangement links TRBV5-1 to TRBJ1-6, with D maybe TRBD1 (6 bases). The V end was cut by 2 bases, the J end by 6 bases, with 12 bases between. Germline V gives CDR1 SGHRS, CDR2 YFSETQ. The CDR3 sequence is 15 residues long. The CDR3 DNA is TGCGCCAGCAGCTTTGGGGGGGGGCTTAATTCACCCCTCCACTTT. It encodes CASSFGGGLNSPLHF.

The CDR3 sequence is CASSAVQTSNTEAFF. CDR3 sequence (DNA): TGTGCCAGCAGTGCAGTTCAGACCTCCAACACTGAAGCTTTCTTT. J is TRBJ1-1 and V is TRBV2; D is ambiguous. Germline lookup yields CDR1 SNHLY and CDR2 FYNNEI. With 4 bases removed from V and 2 bases from J, the gap between germline ends came to 14 bases. The CDR3 runs 15 residues.

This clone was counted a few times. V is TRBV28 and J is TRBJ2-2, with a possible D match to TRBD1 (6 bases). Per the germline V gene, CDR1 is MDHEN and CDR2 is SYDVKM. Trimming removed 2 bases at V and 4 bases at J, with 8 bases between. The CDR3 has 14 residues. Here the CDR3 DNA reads TGTGCCAGCAGTTTAGTAGGGGGCACCGGGGAGCTGTTTTTT. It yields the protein CASSLVGGTGELFF.

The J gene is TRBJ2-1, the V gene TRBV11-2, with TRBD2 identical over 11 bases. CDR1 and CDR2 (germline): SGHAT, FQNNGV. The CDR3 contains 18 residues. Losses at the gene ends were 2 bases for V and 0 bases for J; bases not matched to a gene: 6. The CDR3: CASSLRWLAGGSYNEQFF. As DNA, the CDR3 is TGTGCCAGCAGCTTAAGGTGGCTAGCGGGGGGCTCCTACAATGAGCAGTTCTTC.

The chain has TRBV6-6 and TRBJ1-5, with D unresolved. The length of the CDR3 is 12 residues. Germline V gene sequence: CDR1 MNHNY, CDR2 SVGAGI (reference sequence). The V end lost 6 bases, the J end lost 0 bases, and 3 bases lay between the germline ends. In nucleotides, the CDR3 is TGTGCCAGCAGGGATAGCAATCAGCCCCAGCATTTT. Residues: CASRDSNQPQHF.

CDR3 sequence (DNA): TGTGCCAGCAGCCAATCGATTGGTGGTAGCGGGAACACCGGGGAGCTGTTTTTT. It is translated as CASSQSIGGSGNTGELFF. This chain connects TRBV16 to TRBJ2-2, with a tentative D call TRBD2 (6 bases). This CDR3 region has 18 residues. Germline CDR1 is KGHSY and CDR2 is FQNENV. V was clipped by 0 bases and J by 1 base, with 15 bases between them.